These 13 T cell receptor beta chains originate from one sample sequenced in a study of blood T cell repertoires in COVID-19. Data came from immunoSEQ multiplex PCR; TCRdb stores just in-frame clones and leaves some out. The data show about 54,000 clones, less than 95% seen once. Specimen: peripheral blood. Receptor source: a woman between 40 and 50 years old with active COVID-19.

The J gene is TRBJ1-5, the V gene TRBV27; D is possibly TRBD1 (6 bases). Between the trimmed V and J ends, which lost 6 bases and 2 bases, there was a span of 8 bases. Germline CDR1 MNHEY, CDR2 SMNVEV (reference sequence). The CDR3 is 13 residues long. CDR3 sequence reads: CASSNRGNQPQHF. The CDR3, as DNA: TGTGCCAGCAGCAACAGGGGCAATCAGCCCCAGCATTTT.

The V call is TRBV5-1, the J call TRBJ2-3, with 7 bases aligning to TRBD1. The CDR3 loop spans 15 amino acids. Germline V gene data show CDR1 as SGHRS and CDR2 as YFSETQ. The junction had 1 base not matched to a gene; V was cut back by 0 bases and J by 0 bases. CDR3: CASSLEGASTDTQYF. The CDR3 DNA reads as TGCGCCAGCAGCTTGGAGGGGGCGAGCACAGATACGCAGTATTTT.

The V gene is TRBV15, the J gene TRBJ2-1, with TRBD2 matching over 7 bases. This CDR3 contains 15 residues. V lost 3 bases and J lost 0; bases outside the gene matches: 2. Germline values: CDR1 LNHNV, CDR2 YYDKDF (reference sequence). The CDR3 spells CATSRRGSSYNEQFF. CDR3 nucleotides: TGTGCCACCAGCAGGCGGGGGAGCTCCTACAATGAGCAGTTCTTC.

The chain combines TRBV11-3 with TRBJ2-1, with TRBD2 matching 8 bases. The germline V gene has CDR1 SGHNT and CDR2 YENEEA. Trimming cost V 5 bases and J 6 bases; bases outside gene matches: 9. This CDR3 is 15 amino acids long. For the CDR3, the DNA is TGTGCCAGCAGCCCAGGACTAGCTGTTTCCAATGAGCAGTTCTTC. Encoded protein: CASSPGLAVSNEQFF.

The V and J genes are TRBV7-6 and TRBJ1-3; D is unresolved. With 4 bases removed from V and 6 bases from J, the gap between germline ends came to 22 bases. Germline V gene data show CDR1 as SGHVS and CDR2 as FNYEAQ. CDR3 size: 17 residues. CDR3 nucleotides: TGTGCCAGCAGCTCGAGGTGGGGAGGGAAAAGGGAAAACACCATATATTTT. Amino acids: CASSSRWGGKRENTIYF.

This sequence joins TRBV11-1 and TRBJ1-1; 8 nucleotides match TRBD1. The V segment lost 5 bases and the J segment 0 bases; nucleotides outside the gene matches: 5. The CDR3 is 15 amino acids. Germline values: CDR1 SGHAT, CDR2 FQDESV (reference sequence). The chain's CDR3 is CASSKRQGLNTEAFF. The CDR3, as DNA: TGTGCCAGCAGCAAACGACAGGGGTTGAACACTGAAGCTTTCTTT.

V usage is TRBV7-6 and J usage is TRBJ2-5; 8 bases match TRBD1. CDR3 length: 16 residues. CDR1 is SGHVS, CDR2 FNYEAQ, per germline. The junction had 9 bases not matched to a gene; V was cut back by 5 bases and J by 1 base. DNA for the CDR3: TGTGCCAGCAGCCCGCGGACAGGGCTTCGCCAAGAGACCCAGTACTTC. This codes for CASSPRTGLRQETQYF.

The chain is built from TRBV2 and TRBJ2-3; 13 bases fit TRBD2. The CDR3 consists of 16 residues. The V gene's germline CDR1 is SNHLY and CDR2 FYNNEI. The trim removed 6 bases at V and 2 bases at J, leaving 5 bases unmatched. The CDR3 loop is CASSRTSGGSTDTQYF. In DNA, the CDR3 is TGTGCCAGCAGCAGGACTAGCGGGGGATCCACAGATACGCAGTATTTT.

The gene calls are TRBV7-9 and TRBJ2-1, with 13 positions matching TRBD2. The J segment lost 6 bases and the V segment lost 3 bases, leaving 5 bases of the junction unmatched. The germline gives CDR1 SEHNR, CDR2 FQNEAQ (reference sequence). The CDR3 runs to 16 residues. CDR3 in amino acids: CASSFYGTSGVNEQFF. The CDR3 DNA is TGTGCCAGCAGCTTTTACGGGACTAGCGGGGTCAATGAGCAGTTCTTC.

This chain's CDR3 is CASSQAGRGQMTEQFF. The CDR3 coding sequence is TGCGCCAGCAGCCAAGCCGGCAGGGGGCAAATGACGGAGCAGTTCTTC. The V gene is TRBV4-3, the J gene TRBJ2-1; 8 nucleotides agree with TRBD1. Trimming at V came to 1 base and at J to 10 bases, leaving 12 bases not matched to a gene. CDR1 and CDR2 (germline): LGHNA, YSLEER. The CDR3 contains 16 residues.

The V call is TRBV7-9, the J call TRBJ1-5, with D tentatively TRBD1 (6 bases). Trimming pared 2 bases from V and 6 bases from J, leaving 14 bases between. The length of the CDR3 is 15 residues. Germline loops: CDR1 SEHNR, CDR2 FQNEAQ (reference sequence). The CDR3 region is CASSLSAQGIQPQHF. The CDR3 DNA reads TGTGCCAGCAGCTTATCCGCCCAGGGGATTCAGCCCCAGCATTTT.

The J gene is TRBJ1-1, the V gene TRBV7-9; a possible D gene is TRBD1 (6 bases). V lost 3 bases and J 4 bases, leaving 15 bases between the germline ends. The germline CDR1 and CDR2 sequences are SEHNR and FQNEAQ (reference sequence). The CDR3 spans 15 residues. The CDR3, as DNA: TGTGCCAGCAGCTTCTCAACAGGGTTTGGCACTGAAGCTTTCTTT. Translation: CASSFSTGFGTEAFF.

This chain links TRBV3-1 (or the pseudogene TRBV3-2) with TRBJ2-2, with a possible D match to TRBD1 (6 bases). V lost 0 bases to trimming and J lost 2 bases, with 10 bases between them. The CDR3 length is 16 residues. Germline lookup yields CDR1 LGHDT and CDR2 YNNKEL (reference sequence). CDR3 DNA sequence: TGTGCCAGCAGCCAAGACACCAGGGGTAACACCGGGGAGCTGTTTTTT. Protein: CASSQDTRGNTGELFF.